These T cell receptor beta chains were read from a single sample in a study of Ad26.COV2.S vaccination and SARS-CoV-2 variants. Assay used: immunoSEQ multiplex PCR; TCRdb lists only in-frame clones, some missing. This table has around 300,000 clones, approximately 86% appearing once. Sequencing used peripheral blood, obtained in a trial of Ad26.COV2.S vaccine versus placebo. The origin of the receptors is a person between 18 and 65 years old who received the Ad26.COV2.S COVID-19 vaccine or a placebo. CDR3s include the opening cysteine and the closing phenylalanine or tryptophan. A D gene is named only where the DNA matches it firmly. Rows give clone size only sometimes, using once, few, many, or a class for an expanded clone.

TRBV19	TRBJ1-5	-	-	CASSISGTLSNQPQHF	TGTGCCAGTAGTATAAGTGGGACACTTAGCAATCAGCCCCAGCATTTT
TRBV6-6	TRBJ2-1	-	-	CASSPRERSYNEQFF	TGTGCCAGCAGCCCCCGGGAACGCTCCTACAATGAGCAGTTCTTC
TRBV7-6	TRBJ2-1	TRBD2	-	CASSLRFPGGNEQFF	TGTGCCAGCAGCCTCCGTTTCCCCGGGGGGAATGAGCAGTTCTTC
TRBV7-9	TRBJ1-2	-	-	CASSLSGGVYGYTF	TGTGCCAGCAGCTTATCGGGGGGAGTTTATGGCTACACCTTC
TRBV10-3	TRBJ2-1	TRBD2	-	CAIRETSGINEQFF	TGTGCCATCAGGGAGACTAGCGGGATCAATGAGCAGTTCTTC
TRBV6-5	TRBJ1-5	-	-	CASSFTGQPQHF	TGTGCCAGCAGTTTCACGGGTCAGCCCCAGCATTTT
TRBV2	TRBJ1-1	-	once	CASREGGPGTEAFF	TGTGCCAGCAGGGAAGGGGGGCCGGGCACTGAAGCTTTCTTT
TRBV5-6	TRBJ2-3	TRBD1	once	CASSSDGTGLSADTQYF	TGTGCCAGCAGCTCGGACGGGACAGGTCTTTCGGCTGATACGCAGTATTTT
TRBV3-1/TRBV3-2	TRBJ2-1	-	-	CASSQGGTYEQFF	TGTGCCAGCAGCCAAGGGGGGACGTATGAGCAGTTCTTC
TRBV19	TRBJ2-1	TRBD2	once	CASSIGGRLAGLEQFF	TGTGCCAGTAGTATAGGGGGGAGACTAGCGGGACTTGAGCAGTTCTTC
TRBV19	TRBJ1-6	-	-	CASSQVFGRVFENSPLHF	TGTGCCAGTAGTCAGGTGTTTGGCAGGGTATTTGAGAATTCACCCCTCCACTTT
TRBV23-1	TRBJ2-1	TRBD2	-	CASSQSGGRDEQFF	TGCGCCAGCAGTCAATCGGGGGGGAGGGATGAGCAGTTCTTC
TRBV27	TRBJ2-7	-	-	CASNPHRYEQYF	TGTGCCAGCAACCCACACCGCTACGAGCAGTACTTC